The 19 T cell receptor beta chains below were found in one sample sequenced in a study of cytomegalovirus exposure and HLA in healthy donors (dated by TCRdb to 2016 to 2017). The library was generated by the immunoSEQ multiplex PCR assay. For the multiplex PCR, a mixture combining 60 forward primers for TCR Vbeta segments and 13 reverse primers for TCR Jbeta segments was used. TCRdb re-hosts the immuneACCESS table, in-frame sequences only. Its copies lack some clones; in the studies checked, an unresolved V gene accounts for under half of them, and the cause for the rest is not known. Within this sample are around 220,000 clones, with 75% to 80% of them counted one time only. The top ten hold around 2% of the sample. The sequenced material came from PBMCs. These receptors came from a man between 18 and 35 years old in good health and CMV-seronegative.

V usage is TRBV27 and J usage is TRBJ1-1; D not certain. CDR1 and CDR2 (germline): MNHEY, SMNVEV (reference sequence). V was trimmed by 8 bases and J by 2 bases, leaving 18 bases between them. The CDR3 runs 15 residues. CDR3 DNA sequence: TGTGCCAGCTTTTTTGTCGGAGCCTCTAACACTGAAGCTTTCTTT. Amino acid sequence: CASFFVGASNTEAFF.

This clone appeared a few times. The rearrangement uses TRBV28 and TRBJ1-2; D gene ambiguous. Germline V gene lookup returns CDR1 MDHEN and CDR2 SYDVKM. This CDR3 has 14 amino acids. V lost 7 bases and J lost 3, with 15 bases in between. The CDR3 is CASTLTHADYGYTF. CDR3 coding DNA: TGTGCCAGCACTCTCACGCACGCGGACTATGGCTACACCTTC.

This clone was observed once. The chain is built from TRBV19 and TRBJ2-2; weak D call: TRBD2 (6 bases). This CDR3 is 14 amino acids long. V dropped 6 bases and J dropped 6 bases, with 14 bases sitting between them. Germline V CDR1 and CDR2: LNHDA, SQIVND (reference sequence). The CDR3 nucleotides read TGTGCCAGTAGATTCGATGGAGGGCCCGGGGAGCTGTTTTTT. This encodes CASRFDGGPGELFF.

The chain is built from TRBV7-9 and TRBJ2-7; possible D gene TRBD1, 6 bases. Germline CDR1 SEHNR, CDR2 FQNEAQ (reference sequence). The CDR3 is 15 residues long. V shed 5 bases and J shed 1 base, with 15 bases lying between them. The CDR3 protein is CASSPVARGSYEQYF. The DNA for the CDR3 is TGTGCCAGCAGCCCCGTCGCCAGGGGATCCTACGAGCAGTACTTC.

The chain is built from TRBV6-5 and TRBJ1-5, with D hard to call. V lost 9 bases to trimming and J lost 3 bases, with 15 bases between them. The CDR3 consists of 14 residues. CDR1 MNHEY and CDR2 SVGAGI come from the germline V gene. The CDR3 is CASGSSGVNQPQHF. The CDR3 DNA sequence: TGTGCCAGTGGGAGTAGCGGGGTCAATCAGCCCCAGCATTTT.

The J gene is TRBJ2-4, the V gene TRBV1; the table's D call, TRBD2, has no DNA check behind it. TRBV1 is reported as a pseudogene. This CDR3 is built from 14 residues. CDR3 residues: CTSSQVWSQNIQYF. CDR3 coding DNA: TGCACCAGCAGCCAAGTTTGGAGCCAAAACATTCAGTACTTC.

The rearrangement joins TRBV11-3 to TRBJ2-7, with D tentatively TRBD1 (7 bases). V lost 5 bases to trimming and J lost 2 bases, with 16 bases between them. This CDR3 has 15 amino acids. Germline CDR1 is SGHNT and CDR2 is YENEEA. This chain's CDR3 is CASSTPTGRTYEQYF. The CDR3 DNA reads as TGTGCCAGCAGCACCCCGACAGGGAGGACCTACGAGCAGTACTTC.

The DNA for the CDR3 is TGTGCCAGCAGTGACAAGTCCTACGAGCAGTACTTC. Translating gives CASSDKSYEQYF. The J gene is TRBJ2-7, the V gene TRBV28; no definite D call. CDR1 MDHEN and CDR2 SYDVKM come from the germline V gene. This CDR3 has 12 amino acids. Trimming took 5 bases from V and 1 from J, leaving 6 bases between them.

The chain recombines TRBV7-2 with TRBJ2-3; 8 bases are shared with TRBD2. Losses at the gene ends were 2 bases for V and 10 bases for J; bases not matched to a gene: 11. Germline CDR1 SGHTA, CDR2 FQGNSA. This CDR3 spans 15 amino acids. CDR3 in DNA: TGTGCCAGCAGCTTAAGGCTCGGGGGGGAGACAGCGCAGTATTTT. It yields the protein CASSLRLGGETAQYF. The variable domain in full, completed from reference TRBV7-2 and TRBJ2-3, reads GAGVSQSPSNKVTEKGKDVELRCDPISGHTALYWYRQSLGQGLEFLIYFQGNSAPDKSGLPSDRFSAERTGGSVSTLTIQRTQQEDSAVYLCASSLRLGGETAQYFGPGTRLTVL.

DNA of the CDR3: TGTGCCAGCAGCTCCCGGCGGAGGGGCAATGAAAAACTGTTTTTT. The encoded protein is CASSSRRRGNEKLFF. This chain joins TRBV7-9 and TRBJ1-4; maybe TRBD1 (5 bases). CDR1 SEHNR and CDR2 FQNEAQ come from the germline V gene (reference sequence). The length of the CDR3 is 15 residues. V was pared by 4 bases and J by 5 bases, with 14 bases between.

The genes are TRBV18 and TRBJ1-2; 7 bases agree with TRBD1. CDR1 and CDR2 from the germline V gene are KGHSH and LQKENI. The CDR3 loop spans 13 amino acids. V lost 5 bases, J lost 2 bases, and 2 bases stayed unmatched. In DNA, the CDR3 is TGTGCCAGCTCAGAGGGACAGAACTATGGCTACACCTTC. Translating it yields CASSEGQNYGYTF.

The chain combines TRBV6-5 with TRBJ1-6, with a possible D match to TRBD1 (6 bases). This CDR3 has 15 amino acids. V was clipped by 5 bases and J by 9 bases, with 17 bases between them. Germline CDR1 is MNHEY and CDR2 is SVGAGI. The CDR3 DNA follows: TGTGCCAGCAGTAGCCCTACGTGGGGGCCTTCACCCCTCCACTTT. It is translated as CASSSPTWGPSPLHF.

The J gene is TRBJ2-5, the V gene TRBV9; 7 bases agree with TRBD2. Germline V CDR1 and CDR2: SGDLS, YYNGEE. The V segment lost 0 bases and the J segment 5 bases; nucleotides outside the gene matches: 7. The CDR3 length is 15 residues. The CDR3 here is CASSVGWEGYETQYF. The CDR3 DNA reads TGTGCCAGCAGCGTAGGGTGGGAGGGGTACGAGACCCAGTACTTC.

The V call is TRBV6-5, the J call TRBJ2-6, with D perhaps matching TRBD1 (6 bases). The CDR3 length is 14 residues. V was shortened by 5 bases and J by 4 bases, with 9 bases between the two germline ends. CDR1 and CDR2 (germline): MNHEY, SVGAGI. Here the CDR3 reads CASSPGAGANVLTF. The CDR3 region has the DNA TGTGCCAGCAGTCCAGGGGCCGGGGCCAACGTCCTGACTTTC.

The chain recombines TRBV28 with TRBJ1-5; 9 positions match TRBD1. Looked up from germline, CDR1 is MDHEN and CDR2 is SYDVKM. Trimming at V came to 10 bases and at J to 4 bases, leaving 11 bases not matched to a gene. The CDR3 spans 15 residues. Here the CDR3 reads CAITRRGQGNQPQHF. CDR3 bases: TGTGCCATCACACGGAGAGGACAGGGGAATCAGCCCCAGCATTTT.

The chain carries TRBV9 and TRBJ2-3; D is perhaps TRBD1 (6 bases). This CDR3 spans 16 amino acids. Germline CDR1 is SGDLS and CDR2 is YYNGEE. Trimming shortened V by 0 bases and J by 3 bases, and 14 bases separated the two germline ends. CDR3 DNA sequence: TGTGCCAGCAGCGTAGGGGACCACCAGGGGACAGATACGCAGTATTTT. Protein: CASSVGDHQGTDTQYF.

The chain links TRBV13 to TRBJ2-7; 7 bases line up with TRBD1. The V and J ends lost 1 base and 3 bases, in that order; junction bases with no gene match: 3. The CDR3 is 14 residues long. Germline V lookup: CDR1 PRHDT, CDR2 FYEKMQ (reference sequence). CDR3 in DNA: TGTGCCAGCAGCTTAGCAGGGACAGTCTACGAGCAGTACTTC. Translating gives CASSLAGTVYEQYF.

The chain combines TRBV11-2 with TRBJ2-3; 10 bases fit TRBD2. The length of the CDR3 is 18 residues. V dropped 2 bases and J dropped 5; count of bases not matched to a gene: 13. Germline V CDR1 and CDR2: SGHAT, FQNNGV. The DNA of the CDR3 is TGTGCCAGCAGCTTACAAAGTTCTAGCGGGAGAAGAGGAGATACGCAGTATTTT. This encodes CASSLQSSSGRRGDTQYF.

The rearrangement links TRBV4-3 to TRBJ2-7; 8 bases are a match to TRBD2. After removal of 3 bases from V and 0 bases from J, the junction contained 10 bases not matched to a gene. The germline V gene has CDR1 LGHNA and CDR2 YSLEER. The CDR3 covers 17 residues. CDR3 DNA sequence: TGCGCCAGCAGCCAGGAATTTTCCAGCGGGAGCTCCTACGAGCAGTACTTC. Translating gives CASSQEFSSGSSYEQYF.